The present T cell receptor (beta chain) was sequenced within a study of blood T cell repertoires in COVID-19. Study at large: Researchers got acute and convalescent COVID-19 samples from the United States, Italy and Spain. PBMCs, B-cell-depleted T cells, or T cells provided the cDNA or gDNA that made up the material.

Individuals drawn from about two dozen US areas were roughly 18 to 95 years old. This clone was counted only a few times. Losses at the gene ends were 5 bases for V and 0 bases for J; bases not matched to a gene: 3. CDR1 LNHDA and CDR2 SQIVND come from the germline V gene (reference sequence). The CDR3 extends over 16 amino acids. Produced via immunoSEQ multiplex PCR; TCRdb's table is partial and in-frame only. In the table there are about 140,000 clones, 80% to 90% of which are singletons. This receptor was obtained from a woman in her 50s with acute COVID-19. The sample comprised PBMCs or T cells enriched from blood (not recorded which). The chain joins TRBV19 to TRBJ2-6, with 8 nucleotides matching TRBD1. The CDR3 spells CASSGQGASGANVLTF. CDR3 bases: TGTGCCAGTAGTGGTCAGGGGGCCTCTGGGGCCAACGTCCTGACTTTC.